The present entry profiles one TCR beta chain with its context. The junction does not match germline at one end; this may be a read error. The template was RNA from unsorted bulk tissue. The data stem from a study of tumor and adjacent non-tumor tissue in lung cancer. The library came from three nested PCR rounds adapted from ARM-PCR protocols. Using its own MiXCR run on the multiplex PCR reads, TCRdb lists one record per CDR3 protein. The repertoire holds 100,000 to 150,000 distinct CDR3 sequences, with over 65% as singletons. The TCR comes from a man aged 25 to 40 with non-small cell lung cancer. The sample comprised lung tumor tissue.

CDR3 coding DNA: TGTGCCAGCAGCCTGACGGGGAGGGGCGGGAACATTGAAGCTTTCTTT. This sequence encodes CASSLTGRGGNIEAFF. The chain joins TRBV11-2 to TRBJ1-1, with D perhaps matching TRBD1 (5 bases). The germline V gene encodes CDR1 SGHAT and CDR2 FQNNGV. The CDR3 totals 16 residues.